This T cell receptor beta chain comes out of a study of response to subunit inactivated influenza vaccine. MiXCR, applied by TCRdb to the RT-PCR reads, yields one record per CDR3 protein. This table holds approximately 480,000 distinct CDR3 sequences, about a tenth found once. In this sample, this clonotype turned up a few times. This CDR3 is built from 12 residues. V lost 7 bases to trimming and J lost 4 bases; unmatched junction nucleotides: 1. Germline values: CDR1 MNHNY, CDR2 SVGAGI (reference sequence). The chain recombines TRBV6-6 with TRBJ1-1; 9 positions match TRBD1. This material consisted of PBMCs from blood, taken 35 to 45 days after vaccination. This receptor was taken from a man over 45 who received an inactivated influenza vaccine. The CDR3 is CASKQGATEAFF. As DNA, the CDR3 is TGTGCCAGCAAACAGGGGGCCACTGAAGCTTTCTTT.